Below are 29 T cell receptor beta chains sequenced from a single sample in a study of blood T cell repertoires in COVID-19. Sequenced by immunoSEQ multiplex PCR; TCRdb stores in-frame clones only, minus some. This sample yields fewer than 250,000 clones, of which more than 60% are seen a single time; approximately 13% belongs to the top ten. Sequencing input: peripheral blood. Every receptor here comes from a woman aged 45-60 years with acute or convalescent COVID-19.

The chain carries TRBV18 and TRBJ1-5; no definite D call. This CDR3 is 15 amino acids long. CDR1 is KGHSH, CDR2 LQKENI, per germline. V dropped 1 base and J dropped 5 bases, with 12 bases sitting between them. The CDR3 nucleotides are TGTGCCAGCTCACCACAAAAGTTAGAGCATCAGCCCCAGCATTTT. Encoded protein: CASSPQKLEHQPQHF.

This rearrangement joins TRBV27 to TRBJ2-7, with 14 bases lining up with TRBD2. The CDR3 covers 17 residues. Per germline, CDR1 MNHEY and CDR2 SMNVEV (reference sequence). Trimming at V came to 0 bases and at J to 5 bases, leaving 6 bases not matched to a gene. The chain's CDR3 is CASSLSPTSGGANEQYF. In nucleotides, the CDR3 is TGTGCCAGCAGTTTATCCCCGACTAGCGGGGGGGCAAACGAGCAGTACTTC.

V gene TRBV7-2 combines with J gene TRBJ2-7, with 9 bases identical to TRBD2. Germline values: CDR1 SGHTA, CDR2 FQGNSA. There are 18 residues in the CDR3. V was clipped by 1 base and J by 0 bases; unmatched bases: 10. The CDR3: CASSLGVSGSRSSYEQYF. The CDR3 coding sequence is TGTGCCAGCAGCTTAGGAGTTAGCGGGAGCCGGAGCTCCTACGAGCAGTACTTC.

The chain uses TRBV27 and TRBJ1-6; 7 nucleotides line up with TRBD1. Germline V CDR1 and CDR2: MNHEY, SMNVEV (reference sequence). V trimming: 2 bases; J trimming: 3 bases; junction bases outside the gene matches: 4. CDR3 length equals 16 residues. This CDR3 reads CASSLLRGLYNSPLHF. CDR3 bases: TGTGCCAGCAGTTTACTAAGGGGGCTCTATAATTCACCCCTCCACTTT.

This rearrangement joins TRBV30 to TRBJ1-5; D is unclear. Germline CDR1 and CDR2: GTSNPN and SVGIG (reference sequence). V gave up 0 bases and J gave up 2 bases, with 8 bases separating them. The CDR3 has 14 residues. As DNA, the CDR3 is TGTGCCTGGAGTGTAAGCCTGGGCAATCAGCCCCAGCATTTT. This sequence encodes CAWSVSLGNQPQHF.

This chain joins TRBV5-6 and TRBJ2-6, with a possible D match to TRBD1 (5 bases). This CDR3 is built from 18 residues. V was trimmed by 2 bases and J by 0 bases, leaving 15 bases between them. Germline CDR1 reads SGHDT; CDR2 reads YYEEEE. In nucleotides, the CDR3 is TGTGCCAGCAGCTTTATACAGGTCCTTTTCTCTGGGGCCAACGTCCTGACTTTC. Amino acid sequence: CASSFIQVLFSGANVLTF.

This clone was detected a few times. This chain connects TRBV6-5 to TRBJ2-7; D gene uncertain. The length of the CDR3 is 14 residues. Germline-derived CDR1 and CDR2 are MNHEY and SVGAGI. The ends were cut back, 0 bases at V and 6 bases at J, with 12 bases in the middle. CDR3 region: CASSYSFKSLEQYF. CDR3 nucleotide sequence: TGTGCCAGCAGTTACTCGTTTAAGAGTCTCGAGCAGTACTTC.

There are a few counts of this clone. The gene calls are TRBV19 and TRBJ2-2, with D possibly matching TRBD1 (6 bases). V lost 5 bases and J 4 bases, leaving 20 bases between the germline ends. Per the germline V gene, CDR1 is LNHDA and CDR2 is SQIVND (reference sequence). This CDR3 region has 17 residues. CDR3 amino acids: CASSVNHRERSTGELFF. The DNA for the CDR3 is TGTGCCAGTAGTGTAAATCACAGGGAAAGGAGCACCGGGGAGCTGTTTTTT.

The V call is TRBV28, the J call TRBJ2-7, with TRBD2 matching 7 bases. Germline values: CDR1 MDHEN, CDR2 SYDVKM. V lost 2 bases and J lost 0; bases outside the gene matches: 4. The CDR3 totals 15 residues. The CDR3 sequence: CASSLNRGSSYEQYF. CDR3 DNA: TGTGCCAGCAGTTTAAATCGCGGGAGCTCCTACGAGCAGTACTTC.

The rearrangement joins TRBV7-2 to TRBJ2-1; TRBD2 matches 10 bases. CDR3 length: 15 amino acids. V shed 4 bases, J shed 7 bases, and the junction held 7 bases outside the gene matches. Germline values: CDR1 SGHTA, CDR2 FQGNSA. The CDR3: CASSSRAGGQNEQFF. CDR3 nucleotides: TGTGCCAGCAGCTCAAGAGCGGGAGGGCAAAATGAGCAGTTCTTC.

The chain carries TRBV27 and TRBJ2-2; TRBD1 matches at 9 bases. The V gene's germline CDR1 is MNHEY and CDR2 SMNVEV (reference sequence). The CDR3 is 16 residues long. J was trimmed by 6 bases and V by 1 base; bases with no gene match: 6. The CDR3 DNA is TGTGCCAGCAGTTTATGGCGGACAGGGGTCTCCGGGGAGCTGTTTTTT. It specifies CASSLWRTGVSGELFF.

This clone was seen ten or more times. The chain couples TRBV28 to TRBJ1-5; the D is unclear. The CDR3 is 15 residues long. The V and J ends lost 1 base and 6 bases respectively, with 13 bases between them. Germline loops: CDR1 MDHEN, CDR2 SYDVKM. In DNA, the CDR3 is TGTGCCAGCAGTTTATTGTTCGGAGGGAGTCAGCCCCAGCATTTT. This gives the protein CASSLLFGGSQPQHF.

This clone was counted a few times. This chain joins TRBV18 and TRBJ1-6; 8 nucleotides align to TRBD1. The CDR3 has 15 amino acids. V shed 3 bases and J 10 bases; nucleotides not matched to a gene: 8. In germline, CDR1 is KGHSH, CDR2 LQKENI. CDR3: CASSPDFTGGSPLHF. The CDR3 DNA sequence: TGTGCCAGCTCACCCGATTTCACAGGGGGGTCACCCCTCCACTTT.

The chain recombines TRBV15 with TRBJ2-3, with D tentatively TRBD1 (5 bases). The CDR3 extends over 15 amino acids. Trimming took off 4 bases at V and 4 bases at J, with 15 bases between the two ends. The germline V gene encodes CDR1 LNHNV and CDR2 YYDKDF (reference sequence). CDR3 protein: CATSTREKVADTQYF. Written as DNA, the CDR3 is TGTGCCACCAGCACCAGGGAAAAGGTCGCAGATACGCAGTATTTT.

The chain is built from TRBV27 and TRBJ1-5, with 11 positions matching TRBD1. The CDR3 extends over 15 amino acids. CDR1 MNHEY and CDR2 SMNVEV come from the germline V gene (reference sequence). V lost 6 bases and J lost 4; bases outside the gene matches: 5. Written as DNA, the CDR3 is TGTGCCAGCAGGAAGGGGACAGGGGGTAATCAGCCCCAGCATTTT. This codes for CASRKGTGGNQPQHF.

J is TRBJ1-2 and V is TRBV19; TRBD1 might be the D (6 bases). The germline V and J ends were trimmed by 9 bases and 0 bases, with 26 bases remaining between them. The length of the CDR3 is 18 residues. Germline values: CDR1 LNHDA, CDR2 SQIVND (reference sequence). The CDR3 here is CASFAWGSTGTANYGYTF. CDR3 coding DNA: TGTGCCAGCTTCGCCTGGGGTAGTACAGGGACCGCTAACTATGGCTACACCTTC.

V usage is TRBV12-3 or TRBV12-4 and J usage is TRBJ1-2; D not resolved. Trimming left V 6 bases short and J 4 bases short, with 12 bases between. This CDR3 contains 13 residues. Written as DNA, the CDR3 is TGTGCCAGCAGCCCAAGGCGGGGCTATGGCTACACCTTC. Translating gives CASSPRRGYGYTF.

This chain uses TRBV19 with TRBJ1-1, with 9 bases identical to TRBD1. The CDR3 is 15 residues long. V shed 1 base and J 4 bases; nucleotides not matched to a gene: 4. The V gene's germline CDR1 is LNHDA and CDR2 SQIVND (reference sequence). CDR3 DNA sequence: TGTGCCAGTAGTATAGCGGACAGGGGAGGCACTGAAGCTTTCTTT. Translation gives CASSIADRGGTEAFF.

This chain links TRBV18 with TRBJ2-1; D call uncertain. Germline V gene sequence: CDR1 KGHSH, CDR2 LQKENI. The ends were cut back, 3 bases at V and 9 bases at J, with 9 bases in the middle. The CDR3 extends over 12 amino acids. In DNA form, the CDR3 reads TGTGCCAGCTCACCCCAAAGAGTTGAGCAGTTCTTC. Translated: CASSPQRVEQFF. Based on the CDR3 plus reference TRBV18 and TRBJ2-1, the full variable domain is NAGVMQNPRHLVRRRGQEARLRCSPMKGHSHVYWYRQLPEEGLKFMVYLQKENIIDESGMPKERFSAEFPKEGPSILRIQQVVRGDSAAYFCASSPQRVEQFFGPGTRLTVL.

The chain carries TRBV2 and TRBJ2-7, with TRBD1 identical over 10 bases. Trimming took 7 bases from V and 4 from J; bases not matched to a gene: 4. From germline, CDR1 is SNHLY and CDR2 FYNNEI. The CDR3 is 13 residues long. The CDR3 reads CASNGQGGYEQYF. The CDR3 DNA sequence: TGTGCCAGCAACGGACAGGGGGGATACGAGCAGTACTTC.

As DNA, the CDR3 is TGCAGCGTTGGGCTAGCGCGCGTTAATGAGCAGTTCTTC. It encodes CSVGLARVNEQFF. This sequence joins TRBV29-1 and TRBJ2-1, with a possible D match to TRBD2 (6 bases). Trimming took 4 bases from V and 7 from J, leaving 14 bases between them. The CDR3 runs 13 residues. Germline assignment: CDR1 SQVTM and CDR2 ANQGSEA.

This chain links TRBV6-6 with TRBJ2-7, with TRBD1 identical over 8 bases. Germline V CDR1 and CDR2: MNHNY, SVGAGI (reference sequence). With 6 bases clipped from V and 4 bases from J, the junction kept 5 bases outside the gene matches. The CDR3 is 13 residues long. CDR3 sequence (DNA): TGTGCCAGCAGAAGAGGACAGGGATACGAGCAGTACTTC. It codes for CASRRGQGYEQYF.

The chain employs TRBV5-6 and TRBJ2-3; 10 bases agree with TRBD2. V was clipped by 9 bases and J by 1 base; unmatched bases: 5. Germline V gene data show CDR1 as SGHDT and CDR2 as YYEEEE. The CDR3 consists of 14 residues. This chain's CDR3 is CATRTSGGTDTQYF. The CDR3 DNA follows: TGTGCCACAAGAACTAGCGGGGGCACAGATACGCAGTATTTT.

The chain combines TRBV7-9 with TRBJ1-2; no clear D gene. The CDR3 totals 13 residues. Germline CDR1 and CDR2: SEHNR and FQNEAQ (reference sequence). The ends were cut back, 7 bases at V and 4 bases at J, with 13 bases in the middle. In DNA form, the CDR3 reads TGTGCCAGCACTGAACGGGGAATCTATGGCTACACCTTC. It specifies CASTERGIYGYTF.

V usage is TRBV28 and J usage is TRBJ2-7, with TRBD1 matching 10 bases. CDR3 length equals 14 residues. Germline CDR1 reads MDHEN; CDR2 reads SYDVKM. With V trimmed by 4 bases and J by 4 bases, 4 bases remained unmatched. CDR3 protein: CASSSTGGYYEQYF. The CDR3 nucleotides are TGTGCCAGCAGTTCGACAGGGGGCTATTACGAGCAGTACTTC.

The rearrangement links TRBV2 to TRBJ1-5; D unclear. Germline loops: CDR1 SNHLY, CDR2 FYNNEI. This CDR3 is 13 amino acids long. V gave up 6 bases and J gave up 8 bases, with 14 bases separating them. The CDR3 DNA follows: TGTGCCAGCAGGGCGCTCGAGGTAGAGCCCCAGCATTTT. The encoded protein is CASRALEVEPQHF.

The rearrangement joins TRBV27 to TRBJ2-1, with 8 bases aligning to TRBD1. The CDR3 contains 12 residues. The germline V gene encodes CDR1 MNHEY and CDR2 SMNVEV (reference sequence). V shed 4 bases and J 8 bases; nucleotides not matched to a gene: 1. In DNA, the CDR3 is TGTGCCAGCAGTTGGACAGGGCATGAGCAGTTCTTC. It is translated as CASSWTGHEQFF.

CDR3 coding DNA: TGTGCCAGCAGTCAGAGCGGGGGGGCATCCAATGAGCAGTTCTTC. It translates to CASSQSGGASNEQFF. The rearrangement uses TRBV6-5 and TRBJ2-1; 10 bases line up with TRBD2. Per the germline V gene, CDR1 is MNHEY and CDR2 is SVGAGI. The V gene end was trimmed by 5 bases and the J gene end by 6 bases; junction bases not matched to a gene: 7. This CDR3 has 15 amino acids.

The sample holds one count of this clone. The chain has TRBV7-9 and TRBJ2-1; 11 bases are shared with TRBD2. The CDR3 totals 17 residues. Germline CDR1 and CDR2: SEHNR and FQNEAQ (reference sequence). The V and J ends lost 4 bases and 3 bases, in that order; junction bases with no gene match: 8. The DNA of the CDR3 is TGTGCCAGCAGCTCAAGGTTAACTAGCGGGAGCTACAATGAGCAGTTCTTC. As protein: CASSSRLTSGSYNEQFF.